The subject of this entry is one TCR beta chain. This clone was detected a few times. The antigen it binds to is not known. Base qualities are missing; no much larger clone stands one base away. Counted from cysteine to phenylalanine, this CDR3 has 14 amino acids. Of all the DNA, just the CDR3 is kept, 42 bases in frame from base 1. V was cut back by 4 bases and J by 5 bases, leaving a gap of 13 bases between them. The germline V gene yields SGHRS for CDR1 and YFSETQ for CDR2. This entry belongs to a study of blood T cell repertoires in COVID-19 (dated by TCRdb to 2018 to 2020). About the full investigation: Samples from collaborators originated in the United States, Italy and Spain and spanned both the acute and convalescent phases of COVID-19. The prospective study material was composed of cDNA or gDNA derived from T cells, B-cell-depleted T cells, or PBMCs. Subjects who had been exposed to COVID-19, were actively infected with it, or had recovered from it provided the deeply sampled blood TCRbeta repertoires that made up the dataset. The repertoires were made available in a free public database intended to serve as a resource for research on the immune response to SARS-CoV-2. Samples came from the ongoing ImmuneRACE study (first 160 participants) plus 1,254 subjects from 6 global collaborators. Sample metadata almost always included a de-identified subject ID, COVID-19 status, age in years and sex. HLA class I and class II types, where available, came from metadata supplied by the sample provider rather than from assay-based typing.

The immunoSEQ Assay, a bias-controlled multiplex PCR, was used to amplify TCRbeta CDR3 regions from genomic DNA. Turning to the authors' computational methods: Within the assay, amplification of reference gene primers was used to estimate how many nucleated cells each sample contained. To quantify the absolute abundance of each unique TCRbeta CDR3 rearrangement, sequence reads were collapsed and filtered. For each sample, productive Simpson clonality was calculated as the square root of Simpson's diversity index over productive rearrangements. In TCRdb, the immuneACCESS table is reduced to in-frame sequences with V and J assigned. These tables do not hold every clone; where another copy was compared, an unresolved V gene accounts for under half, and the others remain unexplained. Clone size and the V and J calls come from that table; the DNA yielded D and trimming. This sample holds around 140,000 clones; over 70% were observed only once. Clones ranked in the top ten supply about 10% of the sample.

Participants in the prospective study were aged about 18 to 95 years, lived in 24 United States geographic areas, and enrolled through a virtual design. In the prospective study, participants were assigned to cohorts based on the clinical history participants reported in a screening survey and a study questionnaire. Recovered participants in ImmuneRACE Cohort 3 were defined as having two consecutive negative NP/OP PCR tests, clearance from a healthcare professional, or resolution of symptoms. Each participant in the prospective study had whole blood, serum and a nasopharyngeal or oropharyngeal swab collected by mobile phlebotomists. Additional blood draws and questionnaires over an approximately two-month period could optionally be provided by prospective study participants. Prospective study blood samples were shipped either frozen or at room temperature before DNA extraction. Paper-wide results and their limitations: How much clinical and demographic metadata was included differed by source and by participant, and the metadata was provided uncurated.

The source material was PBMCs or T cells enriched from blood (not recorded which). The chain is made from TRBV5-1 and TRBJ1-5, with a tentative D gene TRBD1 over 5 matching bases. The clonotype originates from a man aged 55 to 69 who had recovered from COVID-19. CDR3 reads: CASSPDSRDQPQHF. At the DNA level, the sequence is TGCGCCAGCAGCCCCGACAGTCGTGATCAGCCCCAGCATTTT.